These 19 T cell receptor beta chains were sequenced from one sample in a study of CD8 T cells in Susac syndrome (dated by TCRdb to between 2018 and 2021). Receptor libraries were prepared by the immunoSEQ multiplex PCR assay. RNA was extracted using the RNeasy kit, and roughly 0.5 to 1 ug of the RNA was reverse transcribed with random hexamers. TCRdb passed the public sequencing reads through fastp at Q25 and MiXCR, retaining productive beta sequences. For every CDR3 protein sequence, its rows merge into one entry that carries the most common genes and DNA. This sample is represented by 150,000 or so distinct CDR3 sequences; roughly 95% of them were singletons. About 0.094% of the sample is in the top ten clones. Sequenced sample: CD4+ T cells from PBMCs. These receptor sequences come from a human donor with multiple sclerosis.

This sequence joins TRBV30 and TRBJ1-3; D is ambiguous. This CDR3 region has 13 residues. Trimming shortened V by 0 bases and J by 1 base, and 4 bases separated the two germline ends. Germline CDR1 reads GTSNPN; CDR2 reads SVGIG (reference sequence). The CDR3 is CAWSVKSGNTIYF. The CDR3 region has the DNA TGTGCCTGGAGTGTAAAATCTGGAAACACCATATATTTT.

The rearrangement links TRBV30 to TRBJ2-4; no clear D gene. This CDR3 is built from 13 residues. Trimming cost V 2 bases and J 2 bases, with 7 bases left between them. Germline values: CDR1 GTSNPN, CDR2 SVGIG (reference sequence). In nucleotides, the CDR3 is TGTGCCTGGAGTAAAACTACCAAAAACATTCAGTACTTC. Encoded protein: CAWSKTTKNIQYF.

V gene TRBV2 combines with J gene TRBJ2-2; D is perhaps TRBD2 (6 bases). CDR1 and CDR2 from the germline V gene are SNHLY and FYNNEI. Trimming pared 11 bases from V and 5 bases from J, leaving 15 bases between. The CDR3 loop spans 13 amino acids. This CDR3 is CAARGRRTGELFF. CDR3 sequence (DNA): TGTGCCGCGCGGGGCAGACGTACCGGGGAGCTGTTTTTT.

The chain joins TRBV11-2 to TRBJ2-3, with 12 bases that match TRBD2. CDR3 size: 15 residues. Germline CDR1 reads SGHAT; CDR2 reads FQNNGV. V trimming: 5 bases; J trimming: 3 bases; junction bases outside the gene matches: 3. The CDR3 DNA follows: TGTGCCAGCAGCATACTAGCGGGAGGAACAGATACGCAGTATTTT. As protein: CASSILAGGTDTQYF.

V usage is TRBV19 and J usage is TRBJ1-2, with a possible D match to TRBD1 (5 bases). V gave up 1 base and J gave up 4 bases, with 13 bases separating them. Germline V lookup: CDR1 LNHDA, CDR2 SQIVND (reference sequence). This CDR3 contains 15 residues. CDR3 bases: TGTGCCAGTAGTATAGGGGGACGAGAAGGCTATGGCTACACCTTC. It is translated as CASSIGGREGYGYTF.

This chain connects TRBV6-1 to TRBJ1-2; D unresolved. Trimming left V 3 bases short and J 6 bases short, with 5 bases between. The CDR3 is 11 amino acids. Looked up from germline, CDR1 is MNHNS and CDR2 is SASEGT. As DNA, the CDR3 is TGTGCCAGCAGTGACAGTAATGGCTACACCTTC. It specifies CASSDSNGYTF.

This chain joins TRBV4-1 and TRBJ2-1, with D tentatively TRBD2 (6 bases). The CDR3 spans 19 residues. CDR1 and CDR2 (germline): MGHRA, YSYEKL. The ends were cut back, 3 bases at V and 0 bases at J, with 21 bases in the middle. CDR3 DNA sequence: TGCGCCAGCAGCCAGGAGGACGCCACACGAGCGGGCTCCTACAATGAGCAGTTCTTC. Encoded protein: CASSQEDATRAGSYNEQFF.

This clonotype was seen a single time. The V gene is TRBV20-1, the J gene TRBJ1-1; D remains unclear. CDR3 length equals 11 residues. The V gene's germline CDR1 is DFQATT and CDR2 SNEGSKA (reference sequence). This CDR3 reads CSQLRALEAFF. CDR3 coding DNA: TGCTCCCAGCTCAGAGCCCTTGAAGCTTTCTTT.

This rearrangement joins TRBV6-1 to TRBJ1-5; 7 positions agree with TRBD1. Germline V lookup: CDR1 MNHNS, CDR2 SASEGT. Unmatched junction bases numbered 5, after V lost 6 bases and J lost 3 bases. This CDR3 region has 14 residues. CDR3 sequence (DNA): TGTGCCAGCAGACCGGGACAGTTCAATCAGCCCCAGCATTTT. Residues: CASRPGQFNQPQHF.

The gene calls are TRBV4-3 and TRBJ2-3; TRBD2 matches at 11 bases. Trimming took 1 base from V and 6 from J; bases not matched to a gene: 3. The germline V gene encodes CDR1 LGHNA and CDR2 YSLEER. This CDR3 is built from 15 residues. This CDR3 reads CASSQGASGRDTQYF. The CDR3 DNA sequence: TGCGCCAGCAGCCAAGGCGCTAGCGGGAGGGATACGCAGTATTTT.

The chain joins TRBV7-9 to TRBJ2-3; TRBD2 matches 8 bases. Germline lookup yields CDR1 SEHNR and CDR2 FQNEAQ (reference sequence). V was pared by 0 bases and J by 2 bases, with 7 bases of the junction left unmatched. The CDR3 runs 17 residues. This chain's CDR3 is CASSLAVGTRDTDTQYF. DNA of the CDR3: TGTGCCAGCAGCTTAGCGGTCGGGACTAGGGACACAGATACGCAGTATTTT.

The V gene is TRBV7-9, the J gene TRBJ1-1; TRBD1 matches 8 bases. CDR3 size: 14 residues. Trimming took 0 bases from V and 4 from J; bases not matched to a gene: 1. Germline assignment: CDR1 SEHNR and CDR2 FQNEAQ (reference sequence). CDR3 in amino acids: CASSLADRGTEAFF. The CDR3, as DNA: TGTGCCAGCAGCTTAGCAGACAGGGGCACTGAAGCTTTCTTT.

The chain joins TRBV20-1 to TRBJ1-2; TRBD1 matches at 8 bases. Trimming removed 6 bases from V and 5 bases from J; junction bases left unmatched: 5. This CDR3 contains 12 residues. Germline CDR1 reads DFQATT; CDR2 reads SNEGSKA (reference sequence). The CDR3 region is CSARTGIYGYTF. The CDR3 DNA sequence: TGCAGTGCAAGGACAGGGATTTATGGCTACACCTTC.

For the CDR3, the DNA is TGTGCCAGCAGTTTTGGCATTTACGAGCAGTACTTC. Protein: CASSFGIYEQYF. This chain connects TRBV28 to TRBJ2-7; the D is unclear. The CDR3 spans 12 residues. Between the trimmed V and J ends, which lost 3 bases and 4 bases, there was a span of 7 bases. Germline V gene lookup returns CDR1 MDHEN and CDR2 SYDVKM.

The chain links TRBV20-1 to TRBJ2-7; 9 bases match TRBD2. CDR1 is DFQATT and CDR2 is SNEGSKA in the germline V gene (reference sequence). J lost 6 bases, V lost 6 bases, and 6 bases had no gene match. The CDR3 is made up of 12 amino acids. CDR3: CSASGRLGEQYF. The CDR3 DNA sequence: TGCAGTGCAAGCGGGAGGTTGGGCGAGCAGTACTTC.

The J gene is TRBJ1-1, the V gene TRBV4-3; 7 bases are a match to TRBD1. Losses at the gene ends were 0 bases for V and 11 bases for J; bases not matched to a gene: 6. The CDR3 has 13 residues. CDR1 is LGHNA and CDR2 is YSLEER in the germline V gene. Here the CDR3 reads CASSQEQGLAAFF. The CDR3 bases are TGCGCCAGCAGCCAAGAACAGGGGCTTGCGGCTTTCTTT.

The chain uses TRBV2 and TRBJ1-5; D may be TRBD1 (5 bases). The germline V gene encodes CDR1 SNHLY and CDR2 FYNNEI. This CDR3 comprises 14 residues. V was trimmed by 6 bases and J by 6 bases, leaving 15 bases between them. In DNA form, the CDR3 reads TGTGCCAGCAGCCCCGGGGCCGGACGTCAGCCCCAGCATTTT. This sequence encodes CASSPGAGRQPQHF. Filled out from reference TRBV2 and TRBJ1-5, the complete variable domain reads EPEVTQTPSHQVTQMGQEVILRCVPISNHLYFYWYRQILGQKVEFLVSFYNNEISEKSEIFDDQFSVERPDGSNFTLKIRSTKLEDSAMYFCASSPGAGRQPQHFGDGTRLSIL.

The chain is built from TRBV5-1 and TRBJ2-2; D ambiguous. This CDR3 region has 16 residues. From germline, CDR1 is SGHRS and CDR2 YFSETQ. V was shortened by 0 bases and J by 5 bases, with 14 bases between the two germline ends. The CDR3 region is CASSLGVSSLTGELFF. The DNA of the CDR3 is TGCGCCAGCAGCTTGGGGGTCAGTTCCTTAACCGGGGAGCTGTTTTTT.

CDR3 protein: CASSNTGRGQPQHF. The CDR3, as DNA: TGTGCCAGCAGCAACACAGGGCGCGGCCAGCCCCAGCATTTT. V is TRBV7-9 and J is TRBJ1-5, with D perhaps matching TRBD1 (6 bases). CDR3 length: 14 amino acids. V was cut by 5 bases and J by 7 bases, with 15 bases left in between. From germline, CDR1 is SEHNR and CDR2 FQNEAQ (reference sequence).